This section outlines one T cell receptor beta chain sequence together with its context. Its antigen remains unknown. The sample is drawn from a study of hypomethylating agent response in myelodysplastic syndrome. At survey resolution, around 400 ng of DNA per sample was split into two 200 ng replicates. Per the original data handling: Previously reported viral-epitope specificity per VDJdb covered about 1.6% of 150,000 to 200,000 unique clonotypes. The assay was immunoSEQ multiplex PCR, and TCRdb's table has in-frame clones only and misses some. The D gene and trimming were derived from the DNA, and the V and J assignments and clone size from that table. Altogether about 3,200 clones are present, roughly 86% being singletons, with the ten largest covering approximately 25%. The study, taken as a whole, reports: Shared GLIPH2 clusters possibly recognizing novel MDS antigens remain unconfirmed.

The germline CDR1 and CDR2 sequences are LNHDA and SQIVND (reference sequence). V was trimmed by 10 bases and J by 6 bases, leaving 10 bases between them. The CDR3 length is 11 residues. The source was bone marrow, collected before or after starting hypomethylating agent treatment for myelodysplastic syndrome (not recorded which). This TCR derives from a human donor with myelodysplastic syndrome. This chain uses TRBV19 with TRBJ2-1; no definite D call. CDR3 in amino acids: CATQVANEQFF. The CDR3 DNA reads TGTGCCACCCAAGTGGCCAATGAGCAGTTCTTC.